The 24 T cell receptor beta chains in this list originate from one sample, sequenced in a study of blood T cells in healthy people across ages. Next came a second PCR, run for about 7 to 12 cycles, which used a sample-barcoded 5' primer along with a J-beta primer mix. One entry per CDR3 protein results from TCRdb running MiXCR on the 5' RACE reads. The sample lists about 1.5 million distinct CDR3 sequences; 42% were seen once. The sequenced sample consisted of blood. All receptors derive from a woman under 30 in good health.

The V gene is TRBV6-2 or TRBV6-3, the J gene TRBJ2-4; D is perhaps TRBD2 (5 bases). This CDR3 has 15 residues. In germline, CDR1 is MNHEY, CDR2 SVGEGT. The ends were cut back, 5 bases at V and 7 bases at J, with 18 bases in the middle. CDR3 amino acids: CASSPTLLGGNIQYF. The CDR3 DNA is TGTGCCAGCAGTCCCACCCTTCTGGGCGGGAACATTCAGTACTTC.

The V gene is TRBV6-6, the J gene TRBJ2-5, with D perhaps matching TRBD2 (5 bases). Trimming shortened V by 7 bases and J by 11 bases, and 17 bases separated the two germline ends. Germline CDR1 MNHNY, CDR2 SVGAGI (reference sequence). CDR3 length: 12 amino acids. CDR3 in DNA: TGTGCCAGCATAGGGCAGGCTTGGGAGCAGTACTTC. Translating gives CASIGQAWEQYF.

The chain couples TRBV5-1 to TRBJ1-2; the D gene is possibly TRBD1 (5 bases). This CDR3 comprises 14 residues. Per the germline V gene, CDR1 is SGHRS and CDR2 is YFSETQ. Trimming shortened V by 5 bases and J by 1 base, and 12 bases separated the two germline ends. Here the CDR3 DNA reads TGCGCCAGCAGGGGGCATCCAGATAACTATGGCTACACCTTC. This encodes CASRGHPDNYGYTF. The full variable domain, its missing parts supplied by reference TRBV5-1 and TRBJ1-2, is KAGVTQTPRYLIKTRGQQVTLSCSPISGHRSVSWYQQTPGQGLQFLFEYFSETQRNKGNFPGRFSGRQFSNSRSEMNVSTLELGDSALYLCASRGHPDNYGYTFGSGTRLTVV.

CDR3 protein: CASSSGLAGVRNSYNEQFF. In DNA, the CDR3 is TGTGCCAGCAGCTCGGGACTAGCGGGAGTTCGGAACTCCTACAATGAGCAGTTCTTC. The chain uses TRBV7-9 and TRBJ2-1, with 14 bases identical to TRBD2. The germline V gene encodes CDR1 SEHNR and CDR2 FQNEAQ (reference sequence). Unmatched junction bases numbered 8, after V lost 4 bases and J lost 0 bases. The CDR3 covers 19 residues.

This clonotype showed up just a few times. The chain carries TRBV7-2 and TRBJ1-5; D might be TRBD1 (5 bases). V gave up 7 bases and J gave up 6 bases, with 19 bases separating them. The CDR3 consists of 15 residues. Germline V gene lookup returns CDR1 SGHTA and CDR2 FQGNSA. CDR3 sequence (DNA): TGTGCCAGCACCCCGGGACGCTTTATGGTTCAGCCCCAGCATTTT. Its translation: CASTPGRFMVQPQHF. Based on the CDR3 plus reference TRBV7-2 and TRBJ1-5, the full variable domain is GAGVSQSPSNKVTEKGKDVELRCDPISGHTALYWYRQSLGQGLEFLIYFQGNSAPDKSGLPSDRFSAERTGGSVSTLTIQRTQQEDSAVYLCASTPGRFMVQPQHFGDGTRLSIL.

This clonotype has more than one count but fewer than ten. The rearrangement joins TRBV6-2 or TRBV6-3 to TRBJ2-7; either TRBD1 or TRBD2 may fit D (5 bases each). The germline gives CDR1 MNHEY, CDR2 SVGEGT. CDR3 size: 14 residues. Trimming pared 2 bases from V and 1 base from J, leaving 9 bases between. CDR3 loop: CASSYEGFSYEQYF. The DNA for the CDR3 is TGTGCCAGCAGTTACGAGGGGTTTTCCTACGAGCAGTACTTC.

This chain connects TRBV20-1 to TRBJ2-7; 9 bases fit TRBD2. This CDR3 is built from 14 residues. Losses at the gene ends were 6 bases for V and 7 bases for J; bases not matched to a gene: 13. The germline gives CDR1 DFQATT, CDR2 SNEGSKA (reference sequence). Here the CDR3 reads CSAQSGLARWEQYF. The DNA of the CDR3 is TGCAGTGCCCAAAGTGGACTAGCGCGCTGGGAGCAGTACTTC.

This clonotype was detected only a few times. The chain joins TRBV7-3 to TRBJ2-3; TRBD1 or TRBD2 may be the D gene (5 bases each). Looked up from germline, CDR1 is SGHTA and CDR2 is FQGTGA. V was clipped by 1 base and J by 1 base, with 15 bases between them. The CDR3 spans 17 residues. The CDR3 here is CASSLKASLGGTDTQYF. DNA of the CDR3: TGTGCCAGCAGCTTAAAAGCTAGTCTGGGGGGCACAGATACGCAGTATTTT.

This sequence joins TRBV10-3 and TRBJ1-1; 8 nucleotides align to TRBD1. V shed 8 bases, J shed 2 bases, and the junction held 10 bases outside the gene matches. In germline, CDR1 is ENHRY, CDR2 SYGVKD. The CDR3 extends over 15 amino acids. CDR3 residues: CAIAKGQVLNTEAFF. CDR3 bases: TGTGCCATCGCTAAGGGACAGGTGTTAAACACTGAAGCTTTCTTT.

Remarks on this clonotype: Just one base apart from a much larger clone, this may be a read error. This chain connects TRBV7-9 to TRBJ1-5; perhaps TRBD1 as D (5 bases). This CDR3 region has 16 residues. Trimming took 0 bases from V and 3 from J, leaving 12 bases between them. The germline CDR1 and CDR2 sequences are SEHNR and FQNEAQ (reference sequence). The CDR3 DNA sequence: TGTGCCAGCAGCTTAGCCTGGGGCAGGGACAATCAGCCCCAGCATTTT. The encoded protein is CASSLAWGRDNQPQHF.

This clonotype was detected a few times. The CDR3 reads CSARDPSGSGYEQYF. DNA of the CDR3: TGCAGTGCTAGAGATCCTAGCGGGAGCGGCTACGAGCAGTACTTC. The chain recombines TRBV20-1 with TRBJ2-7, with 10 bases identical to TRBD2. The CDR3 extends over 15 amino acids. The germline V gene has CDR1 DFQATT and CDR2 SNEGSKA (reference sequence). V shed 0 bases and J 3 bases; nucleotides not matched to a gene: 5.

The gene calls are TRBV12-3 or TRBV12-4 and TRBJ2-7, with D perhaps matching TRBD2 (5 bases). The DNA matches TRBJ2-5 better at its end, which makes the J call doubtful. This CDR3 contains 15 residues. CDR3 in DNA: TGTGCCAGCACCATTCGTGGCAGCGGACAAGAGACCCAGTACTTC. It codes for CASTIRGSGQETQYF.

The chain uses TRBV20-1 and TRBJ1-1; 8 bases map to TRBD1. V shed 0 bases, J shed 5 bases, and the junction held 8 bases outside the gene matches. The CDR3 has 15 residues. The germline gives CDR1 DFQATT, CDR2 SNEGSKA (reference sequence). The CDR3 coding sequence is TGCAGTGCTAGAGATAGCCACAGGGGGTGGACTGAAGCTTTCTTT. As protein: CSARDSHRGWTEAFF.

The chain combines TRBV20-1 with TRBJ2-6; 9 bases align to TRBD2. This CDR3 is built from 17 residues. Germline V CDR1 and CDR2: DFQATT, SNEGSKA (reference sequence). The trim removed 3 bases at V and 1 base at J, leaving 7 bases unmatched. DNA for the CDR3: TGCAGTGCTAGGACAAGCGGGAGGTTTTCTGGGGCCAACGTCCTGACTTTC. This gives the protein CSARTSGRFSGANVLTF.

This chain links TRBV20-1 with TRBJ2-7; D perhaps matches TRBD1 (5 bases). Trimming left V 7 bases short and J 6 bases short, with 22 bases between. The germline V gene encodes CDR1 DFQATT and CDR2 SNEGSKA (reference sequence). The CDR3 loop spans 14 amino acids. The CDR3: CSGNRWKGPSEQYF. CDR3 coding DNA: TGCAGTGGCAACAGGTGGAAAGGGCCTTCCGAGCAGTACTTC.

The CDR3 is CASSFTGLSTDHNEQYF. CDR3 DNA sequence: TGTGCCAGCAGTTTCACTGGACTATCAACCGACCACAATGAGCAGTACTTC. The V and J genes are TRBV28 and TRBJ2-5; TRBD2 is a possible D gene (6 bases). Trimming pared 3 bases from V and 11 bases from J, leaving 28 bases between. Germline CDR1 reads MDHEN; CDR2 reads SYDVKM. The CDR3 spans 17 residues. Complete variable domain (other parts from reference TRBV28 and TRBJ2-5): DVKVTQSSRYLVKRTGEKVFLECVQDMDHENMFWYRQDPGLGLRLIYFSYDVKMKEKGDIPEGYSVSREKKERFSLILESASTNQTSMYLCASSFTGLSTDHNEQYFGPGTRLLVL.

CDR3: CASSQAVRVYEKLFF. The CDR3 coding sequence is TGCGCCAGCAGCCAAGCAGTCCGGGTATATGAAAAACTGTTTTTT. The rearrangement joins TRBV4-3 to TRBJ1-4; D gene ambiguous. Per germline, CDR1 LGHNA and CDR2 YSLEER. V shed 1 base and J shed 6 bases, with 12 bases lying between them. The CDR3 has 15 residues.

This clonotype was observed a handful of times. V and J are TRBV5-1 and TRBJ2-3; TRBD2 is a possible D gene (6 bases). Germline V gene data show CDR1 as SGHRS and CDR2 as YFSETQ. The CDR3 is 14 residues long. The V end was cut by 1 base, the J end by 5 bases, with 11 bases between. This CDR3 reads CASSLLEGRDTQYF. The CDR3 DNA is TGCGCCAGCAGCTTGTTGGAGGGAAGAGATACGCAGTATTTT.

J is TRBJ2-3 and V is TRBV29-1; D is perhaps TRBD1 or TRBD2 (5 bases each). The germline V gene has CDR1 SQVTM and CDR2 ANQGSEA. The ends were cut back, 6 bases at V and 2 bases at J, with 12 bases in the middle. The CDR3 contains 13 residues. The CDR3 protein is CSVSGRNTDTQYF. In DNA form, the CDR3 reads TGCAGCGTGTCGGGACGGAACACAGATACGCAGTATTTT.

DNA of the CDR3: TGTGCCAGCAGAGGGGGGATAGGAGGGGCGAACACTGAAGCTTTCTTT. This codes for CASRGGIGGANTEAFF. The J gene is TRBJ1-1, the V gene TRBV12-3 or TRBV12-4; D is possibly TRBD1 (6 bases). With 6 bases removed from V and 1 base from J, the gap between germline ends came to 18 bases. CDR3 length: 16 amino acids.

The rearrangement links TRBV27 to TRBJ1-2; 7 bases agree with TRBD1. V shed 6 bases and J 4 bases; nucleotides not matched to a gene: 11. Germline V gene lookup returns CDR1 MNHEY and CDR2 SMNVEV (reference sequence). The CDR3 covers 15 residues. The CDR3 region is CASSETGDWFYGYTF. The CDR3 bases are TGTGCCAGCAGCGAAACAGGGGATTGGTTCTATGGCTACACCTTC.

The genes are TRBV20-1 and TRBJ1-6, with 7 bases identical to TRBD1. Germline lookup yields CDR1 DFQATT and CDR2 SNEGSKA (reference sequence). The CDR3 loop spans 14 amino acids. V lost 5 bases, J lost 6 bases, and 7 bases stayed unmatched. This chain's CDR3 is CSAPPAGGNSPLHF. The CDR3 region has the DNA TGCAGTGCTCCCCCCGCAGGGGGTAATTCACCCCTCCACTTT.

The chain links TRBV2 to TRBJ1-5; D may be TRBD1 (6 bases). The germline gives CDR1 SNHLY, CDR2 FYNNEI. CDR3 length: 13 amino acids. V lost 6 bases and J lost 5, with 11 bases in between. The CDR3 reads CASRGGGHQPQHF. The DNA for the CDR3 is TGTGCCAGCAGAGGAGGGGGGCATCAGCCCCAGCATTTT.

This sequence joins TRBV6-5 and TRBJ2-5, with TRBD2 matching over 10 bases. Germline V gene data show CDR1 as MNHEY and CDR2 as SVGAGI. The CDR3 runs to 16 residues. V dropped 5 bases and J dropped 3; count of bases not matched to a gene: 9. The CDR3 reads CASSRPGTSAKETQYF. DNA of the CDR3: TGTGCCAGCAGTCGCCCGGGGACTAGCGCCAAAGAGACCCAGTACTTC.